These 13 T cell receptor beta chains share one sample of origin, sequenced in a study of graft-versus-host responses after intestinal transplantation. Their antigens remain unidentified. Repertoires were generated with immunoSEQ multiplex PCR, while TCRdb's copy carries only in-frame clones and drops some. The sample has about 92,000 clones; 80% to 95% are singletons. Sample: unstimulated CD8+ T cells sorted from spleen or lymph node cells, taken before intestinal transplant. Receptors were obtained from a human donor who received an intestinal transplant.

V gene TRBV4-2 combines with J gene TRBJ2-7; no clear D. Per germline, CDR1 LGHNA and CDR2 YNFKEQ. The CDR3 totals 12 residues. V was trimmed by 1 base and J by 3 bases, leaving 4 bases between them. The CDR3 bases are TGTGCCAGCAGCCAAGGCGGCTACGAGCAGTACTTC. This translates into CASSQGGYEQYF.

The rearrangement links TRBV9 to TRBJ2-1; 7 bases align to TRBD2. This CDR3 has 13 residues. J gave up 10 bases and V 3 bases, and 7 bases lay outside the gene matches. Germline V CDR1 and CDR2: SGDLS, YYNGEE. CDR3 loop: CASSAEGEGEQFF. DNA for the CDR3: TGTGCCAGCAGCGCCGAAGGGGAGGGGGAGCAGTTCTTC.

The chain links TRBV28 to TRBJ1-2; tentatively, D is TRBD1 (5 bases). Germline CDR1 MDHEN, CDR2 SYDVKM. CDR3 size: 14 residues. The V end was cut by 3 bases, the J end by 4 bases, with 12 bases between. The CDR3 nucleotides are TGTGCCAGCAGTTTTGGTCAGGGATCCTATGGCTACACCTTC. Protein: CASSFGQGSYGYTF.

J is TRBJ1-2 and V is TRBV6-5; D is possibly TRBD1 (5 bases). The CDR3 consists of 14 residues. V lost 4 bases and J 7 bases, leaving 16 bases between the germline ends. Germline V gene lookup returns CDR1 MNHEY and CDR2 SVGAGI. CDR3 nucleotide sequence: TGTGCCAGCAGTTTCGACTTTCAGGGATCTGGCTACACCTTC. Amino acid sequence: CASSFDFQGSGYTF.

The chain couples TRBV4-1 to TRBJ1-6; D uncertain. The CDR3 runs to 13 residues. The V gene lost 1 base and the J gene lost 6 bases, with 4 bases spanning the gap. Germline CDR1 MGHRA, CDR2 YSYEKL. This chain's CDR3 is CASSQVGNSPLHF. The DNA of the CDR3 is TGCGCCAGCAGCCAAGTAGGTAATTCACCCCTCCACTTT.

V and J are TRBV27 and TRBJ2-3, with a weak D call TRBD2 (6 bases). Looked up from germline, CDR1 is MNHEY and CDR2 is SMNVEV (reference sequence). The CDR3 extends over 17 amino acids. V gave up 4 bases and J gave up 2 bases, with 19 bases separating them. The CDR3 DNA reads TGTGCCAGCAGTTCGACTCAGCTCGGGACTTACACAGATACGCAGTATTTT. Its protein product is CASSSTQLGTYTDTQYF.

This chain links TRBV7-6 with TRBJ2-7; D is undetermined. The CDR3 runs to 13 residues. Germline assignment: CDR1 SGHVS and CDR2 FNYEAQ. Trimming left V 5 bases short and J 5 bases short, with 13 bases between. The DNA of the CDR3 is TGTGCCAGCAGCAGAGAAGCTAGTGACGAGCAGTACTTC. This translates into CASSREASDEQYF.

The gene calls are TRBV27 and TRBJ2-3; D is ambiguous. Trimming took off 5 bases at V and 1 base at J, with 13 bases between the two ends. Germline assignment: CDR1 MNHEY and CDR2 SMNVEV (reference sequence). The CDR3 runs 15 residues. The chain's CDR3 is CASSPTGSRTDTQYF. The CDR3 DNA is TGTGCCAGCAGTCCCACCGGGTCTCGCACAGATACGCAGTATTTT.

Concerning this clone itself: Within the sample, other DNA sequences also encode this same CDR3. This chain joins TRBV4-1 and TRBJ2-7; possible D gene TRBD2, 5 bases. Germline values: CDR1 MGHRA, CDR2 YSYEKL. The CDR3 is 13 residues long. V was shortened by 0 bases and J by 4 bases, with 7 bases between the two germline ends. The CDR3 DNA follows: TGCGCCAGCAGCCAAGATTCGGGATACGAGCAGTACTTC. Residues: CASSQDSGYEQYF.

The rearrangement uses TRBV7-6 and TRBJ1-1; no clear D. CDR3 length equals 15 residues. V lost 5 bases, J lost 4 bases, and 17 bases lay in between. Germline V gene lookup returns CDR1 SGHVS and CDR2 FNYEAQ. CDR3: CASSPIDFSGTEAFF. CDR3 DNA sequence: TGTGCCAGCAGCCCGATTGATTTCTCGGGCACTGAAGCTTTCTTT.

The J gene is TRBJ2-7, the V gene TRBV2; TRBD1 matches at 10 bases. With V trimmed by 6 bases and J by 5 bases, 4 bases remained unmatched. The CDR3 has 13 amino acids. Germline CDR1 SNHLY, CDR2 FYNNEI. This CDR3 is CASRRQGADEQYF. The CDR3 DNA is TGTGCCAGCAGGAGACAGGGGGCAGACGAGCAGTACTTC.

The chain employs TRBV9 and TRBJ2-2, with D possibly being TRBD1 (5 bases). CDR1 SGDLS and CDR2 YYNGEE come from the germline V gene. The V end lost 3 bases, the J end lost 2 bases, and 8 bases lay between the germline ends. The CDR3 extends over 14 amino acids. CDR3 coding DNA: TGTGCCAGCAGCGAGGACACTAACACCGGGGAGCTGTTTTTT. Translation gives CASSEDTNTGELFF. Full variable domain (missing parts from reference TRBV9 and TRBJ2-2): DSGVTQTPKHLITATGQRVTLRCSPRSGDLSVYWYQQSLDQGLQFLIQYYNGEERAKGNILERFSAQQFPDLHSELNLSSLELGDSALYFCASSEDTNTGELFFGEGSRLTVL.

This clone showed up just once. The J gene is TRBJ2-1, the V gene TRBV21-1; the DNA was not used to check the table's D call, TRBD1. TRBV21-1 represents a pseudogene. CDR3 length: 20 residues. The CDR3 sequence is CASSTTTGARTPVSYNEQFF. As DNA, the CDR3 is TGTGCCAGCAGCACTACCACAGGGGCTCGGACTCCGGTGAGCTACAATGAGCAGTTCTTC.